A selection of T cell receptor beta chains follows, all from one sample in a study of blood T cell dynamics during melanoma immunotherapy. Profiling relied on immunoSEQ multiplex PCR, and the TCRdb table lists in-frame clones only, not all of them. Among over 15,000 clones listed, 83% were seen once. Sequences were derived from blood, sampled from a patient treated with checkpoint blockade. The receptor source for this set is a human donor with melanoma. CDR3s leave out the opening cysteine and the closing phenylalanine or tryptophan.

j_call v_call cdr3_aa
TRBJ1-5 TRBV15 ATSRVQGVNQPQH
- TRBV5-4 ASSLEPNAYEQY
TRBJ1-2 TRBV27 ASSLRVGNYGYT
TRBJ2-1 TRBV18 ASSPRQGADEQF
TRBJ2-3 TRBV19 ASSEPGQGTDTQY
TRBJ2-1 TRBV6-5 ASSRPALNEQF
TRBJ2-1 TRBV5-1 ASSQRQGTSGYNEQF
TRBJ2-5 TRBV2 ASSPTSGRGGETQY
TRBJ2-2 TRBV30 AWRLASTGELF
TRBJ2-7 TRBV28 ASNPSQFYEQY
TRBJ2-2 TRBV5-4 ASSSSGRGPSTGELF
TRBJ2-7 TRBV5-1 ASSLVPQGSYEQY
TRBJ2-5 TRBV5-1 ASSPSAVGVNFGETQY
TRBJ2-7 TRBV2 ASYGSVNEQY
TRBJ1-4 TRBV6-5 ASKGIGEKLF
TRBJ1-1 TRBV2 ASRPTGGTEAF
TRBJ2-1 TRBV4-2 ASSQDIPWSSYNEQF
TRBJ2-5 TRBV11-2 ASSTQPSETQY
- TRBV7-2 ASSLALEPPGQVVEGNEQY
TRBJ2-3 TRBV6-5 ASSYSNTDTQY
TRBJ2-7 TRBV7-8 ASSQGLTGYEQY
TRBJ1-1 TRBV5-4 ASSWGTGTEAF
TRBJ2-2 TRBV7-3 ASGGGTGRTGELF
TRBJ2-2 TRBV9 ASSERGRANTGELF
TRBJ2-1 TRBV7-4 ASSLVAFSSYNEQF
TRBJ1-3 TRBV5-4 ASSYEIGGNTIY
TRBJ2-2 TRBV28 ASSVLELVGPRLGGELF
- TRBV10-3 ATVASSSRYEQY
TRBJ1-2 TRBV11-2 ASSLRSGNYGHT
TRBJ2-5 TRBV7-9 ASNSGPGQPQETQY
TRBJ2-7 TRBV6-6 ASQGQGTRYEQY
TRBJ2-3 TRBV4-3 ASSQGIGTDTQY
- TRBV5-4 ASSLGGSVSYEQY
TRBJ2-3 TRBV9 ASGSTGVIGTDTQY
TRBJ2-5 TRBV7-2 ASSLGIAVETQY
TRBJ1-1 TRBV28 ASSLTWDNTEAF
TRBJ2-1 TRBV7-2 ASSLEGTSGRYYNEQF
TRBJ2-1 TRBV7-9 ASSWRGSSSNEQF
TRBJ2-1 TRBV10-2 ASTWTSADNEQF
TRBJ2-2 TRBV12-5 ASAGSAGGPGELF
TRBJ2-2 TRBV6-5 ASSDSQGDTGELF
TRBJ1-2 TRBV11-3 ASSLEGRGGNYGYT
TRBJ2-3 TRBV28 ASSLYGRLTDTQY
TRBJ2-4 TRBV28 ASQARGRIQY
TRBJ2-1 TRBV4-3 ASSQDPGPSHGYNEQF
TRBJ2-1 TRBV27 ASSFLDNEQF
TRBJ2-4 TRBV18 ASSPVLSAKNIQY
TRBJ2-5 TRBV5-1 ASGTGGLQETQY
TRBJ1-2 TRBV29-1 SVEQYGYT
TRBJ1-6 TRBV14 ASSQVSGSPLH
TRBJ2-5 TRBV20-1 SASGTETQY
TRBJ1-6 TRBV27 ASSLTSYNSPLH
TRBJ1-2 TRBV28 ASSSSPKDILNGYT
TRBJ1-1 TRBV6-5 ASRTGTGVLSEAF